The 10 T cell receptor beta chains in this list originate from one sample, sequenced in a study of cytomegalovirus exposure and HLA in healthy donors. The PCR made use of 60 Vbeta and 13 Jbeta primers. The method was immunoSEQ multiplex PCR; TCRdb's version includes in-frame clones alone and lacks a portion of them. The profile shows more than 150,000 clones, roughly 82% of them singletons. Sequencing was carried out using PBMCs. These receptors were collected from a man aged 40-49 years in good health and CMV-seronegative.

CDR3 residues: CASSRLAGSTDTQYF. The CDR3 coding sequence is TGTGCCAGCAGCCGCCTAGCGGGGAGCACAGATACGCAGTATTTT. The V gene is TRBV27, the J gene TRBJ2-3; 9 bases align to TRBD2. Per the germline V gene, CDR1 is MNHEY and CDR2 is SMNVEV (reference sequence). With V trimmed by 6 bases and J by 0 bases, 4 bases remained unmatched. The CDR3 sequence is 15 residues long.

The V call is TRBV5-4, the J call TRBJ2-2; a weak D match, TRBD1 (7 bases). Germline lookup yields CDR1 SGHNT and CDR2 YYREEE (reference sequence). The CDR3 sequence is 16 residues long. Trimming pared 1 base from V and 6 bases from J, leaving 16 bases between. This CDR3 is CASSLWGGRGAGELFF. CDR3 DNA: TGTGCCAGCAGCTTGTGGGGTGGCAGGGGGGCCGGGGAGCTGTTTTTT.

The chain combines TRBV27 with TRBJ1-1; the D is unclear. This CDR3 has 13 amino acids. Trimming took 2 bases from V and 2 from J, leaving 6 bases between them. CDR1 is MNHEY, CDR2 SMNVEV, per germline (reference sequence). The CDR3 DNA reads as TGTGCCAGCAGTTTAACGGTAAACACTGAAGCTTTCTTT. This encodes CASSLTVNTEAFF.

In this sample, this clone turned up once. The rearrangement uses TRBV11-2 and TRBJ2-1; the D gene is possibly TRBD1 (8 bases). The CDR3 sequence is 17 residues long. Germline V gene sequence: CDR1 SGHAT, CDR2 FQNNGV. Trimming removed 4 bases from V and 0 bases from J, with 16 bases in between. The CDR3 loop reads CASSWGGQADSYNEQFF. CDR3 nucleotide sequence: TGTGCCAGCAGCTGGGGGGGACAGGCCGACTCCTACAATGAGCAGTTCTTC.

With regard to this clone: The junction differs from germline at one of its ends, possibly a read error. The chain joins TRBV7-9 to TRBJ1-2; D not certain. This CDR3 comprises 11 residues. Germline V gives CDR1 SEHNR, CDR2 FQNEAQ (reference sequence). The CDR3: CSSSLSGGYTF. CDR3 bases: TGTTCCAGCAGCTTAAGCGGTGGCTACACCTTC.

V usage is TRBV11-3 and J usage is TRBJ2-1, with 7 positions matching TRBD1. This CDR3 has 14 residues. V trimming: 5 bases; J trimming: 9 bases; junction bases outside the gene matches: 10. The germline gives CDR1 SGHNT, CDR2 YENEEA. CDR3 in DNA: TGTGCCAGCAGCCCCCGACAGGGTTCGGGTGAGCAGTTCTTC. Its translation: CASSPRQGSGEQFF.

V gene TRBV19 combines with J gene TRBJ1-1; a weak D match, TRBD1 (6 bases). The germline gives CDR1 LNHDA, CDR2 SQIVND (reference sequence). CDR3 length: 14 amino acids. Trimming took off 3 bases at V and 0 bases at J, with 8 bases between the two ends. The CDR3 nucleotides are TGTGCCAGTAGTATTACAGGGCTGAACACTGAAGCTTTCTTT. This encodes CASSITGLNTEAFF.

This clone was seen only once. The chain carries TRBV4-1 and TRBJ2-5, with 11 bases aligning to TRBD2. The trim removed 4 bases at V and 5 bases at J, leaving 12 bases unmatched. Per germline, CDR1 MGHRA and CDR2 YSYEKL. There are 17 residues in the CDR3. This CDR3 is CASSPKIAGGPLETQYF. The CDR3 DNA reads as TGCGCCAGCAGCCCCAAGATAGCGGGAGGGCCGCTTGAGACCCAGTACTTC.

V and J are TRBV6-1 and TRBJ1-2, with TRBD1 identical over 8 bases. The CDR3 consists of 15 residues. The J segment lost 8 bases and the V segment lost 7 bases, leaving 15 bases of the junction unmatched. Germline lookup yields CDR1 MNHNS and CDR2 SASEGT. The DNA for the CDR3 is TGTGCCAGCACCCAGTCCCCGCAGGGGGCGCGGGGCTACACCTTC. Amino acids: CASTQSPQGARGYTF.

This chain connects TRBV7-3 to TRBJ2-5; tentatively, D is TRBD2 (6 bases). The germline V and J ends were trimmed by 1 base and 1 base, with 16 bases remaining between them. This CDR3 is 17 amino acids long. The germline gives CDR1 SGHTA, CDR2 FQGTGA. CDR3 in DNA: TGTGCCAGCAGCTTAAAGGGGCCTAGCGATGTCCAAGAGACCCAGTACTTC. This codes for CASSLKGPSDVQETQYF.